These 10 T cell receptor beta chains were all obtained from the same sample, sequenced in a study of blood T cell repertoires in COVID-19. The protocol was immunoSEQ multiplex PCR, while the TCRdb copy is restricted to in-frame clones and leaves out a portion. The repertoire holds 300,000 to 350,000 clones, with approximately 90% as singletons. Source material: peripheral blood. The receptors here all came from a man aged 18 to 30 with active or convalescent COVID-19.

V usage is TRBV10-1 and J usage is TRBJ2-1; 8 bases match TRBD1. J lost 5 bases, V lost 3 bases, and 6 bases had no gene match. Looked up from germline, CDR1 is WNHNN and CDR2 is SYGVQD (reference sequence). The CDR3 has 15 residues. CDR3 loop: CASSDRGRGNNEQFF. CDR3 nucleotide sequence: TGCGCCAGCAGTGACAGGGGGCGAGGGAACAATGAGCAGTTCTTC.

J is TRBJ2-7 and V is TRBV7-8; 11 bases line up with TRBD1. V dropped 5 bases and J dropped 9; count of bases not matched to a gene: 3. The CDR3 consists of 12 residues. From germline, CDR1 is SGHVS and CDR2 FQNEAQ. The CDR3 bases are TGTGCCAGCAGCCGAGGGACAGGGGGGCAGTACTTC. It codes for CASSRGTGGQYF.

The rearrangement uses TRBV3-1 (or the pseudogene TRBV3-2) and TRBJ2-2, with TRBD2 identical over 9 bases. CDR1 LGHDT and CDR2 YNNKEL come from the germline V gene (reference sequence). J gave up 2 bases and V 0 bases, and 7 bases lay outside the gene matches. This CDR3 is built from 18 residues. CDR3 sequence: CASSQDKASGENTGELFF. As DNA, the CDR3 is TGTGCCAGCAGCCAAGATAAGGCTAGCGGGGAAAACACCGGGGAGCTGTTTTTT.

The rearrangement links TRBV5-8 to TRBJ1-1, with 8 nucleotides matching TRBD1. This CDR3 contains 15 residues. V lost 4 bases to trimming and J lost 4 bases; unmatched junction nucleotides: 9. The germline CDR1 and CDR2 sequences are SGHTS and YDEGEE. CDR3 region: CASSPMGQVITEAFF. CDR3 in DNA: TGTGCCAGCAGCCCTATGGGACAGGTTATCACTGAAGCTTTCTTT. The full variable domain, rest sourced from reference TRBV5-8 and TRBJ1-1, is EAGVTQSPTHLIKTRGQQATLRCSPISGHTSVYWYQQALGLGLQFLLWYDEGEERNRGNFPPRFSGRQFPNYSSELNVNALELEDSALYLCASSPMGQVITEAFFGQGTRLTVV.

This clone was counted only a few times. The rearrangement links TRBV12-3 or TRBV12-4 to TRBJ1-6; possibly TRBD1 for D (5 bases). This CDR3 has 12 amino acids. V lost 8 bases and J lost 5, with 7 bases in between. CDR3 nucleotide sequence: TGTGCCAGCGGGGCAGATAATTCACCCCTCCACTTT. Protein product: CASGADNSPLHF.

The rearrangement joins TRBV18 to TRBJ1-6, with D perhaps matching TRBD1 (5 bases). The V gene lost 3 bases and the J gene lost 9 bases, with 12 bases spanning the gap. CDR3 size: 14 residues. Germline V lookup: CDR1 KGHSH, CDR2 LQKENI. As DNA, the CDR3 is TGTGCCAGCTCACCGTCGGCTAGGGGTTCACCCCTCCACTTT. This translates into CASSPSARGSPLHF.

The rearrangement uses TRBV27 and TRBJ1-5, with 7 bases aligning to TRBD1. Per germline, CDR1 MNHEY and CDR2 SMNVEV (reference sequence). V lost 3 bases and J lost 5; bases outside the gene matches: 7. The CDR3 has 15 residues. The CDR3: CASSLIRDSYQPQHF. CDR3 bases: TGTGCCAGCAGTTTGATTCGGGACAGTTATCAGCCCCAGCATTTT.

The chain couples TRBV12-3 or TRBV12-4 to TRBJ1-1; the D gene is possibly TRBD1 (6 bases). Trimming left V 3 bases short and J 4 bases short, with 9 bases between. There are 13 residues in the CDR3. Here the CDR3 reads CASSFSGATEAFF. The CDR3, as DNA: TGTGCCAGCAGTTTTTCAGGGGCCACTGAAGCTTTCTTT.

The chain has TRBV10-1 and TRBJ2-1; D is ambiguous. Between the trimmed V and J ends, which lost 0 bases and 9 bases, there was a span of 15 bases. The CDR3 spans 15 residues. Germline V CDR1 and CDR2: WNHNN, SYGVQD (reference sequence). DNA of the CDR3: TGCGCCAGCAGTGAGTCGGTGGCCGGGTCTCGTGAGCAGTTCTTC. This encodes CASSESVAGSREQFF.

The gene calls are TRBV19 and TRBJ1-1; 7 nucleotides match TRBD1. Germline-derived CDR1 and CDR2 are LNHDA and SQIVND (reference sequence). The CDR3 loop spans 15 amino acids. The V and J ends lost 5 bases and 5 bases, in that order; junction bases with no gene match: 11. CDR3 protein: CASSLPGQPRTEAFF. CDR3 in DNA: TGTGCCAGTAGTCTCCCGGGACAGCCAAGGACTGAAGCTTTCTTT.